Sequencing of this T cell receptor (beta chain) was carried out in a study of monozygotic twins with inflammatory bowel disease. General observations from the study: Healthy co-twins showed greater TCRbeta diversity (inverse Simpson) than IBD patients.

A 6-nucleotide sample barcode was carried by the UMIs, which template switching added. TCRdb re-called the 5' RACE reads; one entry per CDR3 protein, DNA not given. This sample lists 420,000 or so distinct CDR3 sequences; its ten largest clones have around 2.5%. In regard to this clonotype: No antigen is known for it.

The specimen was blood. The TCR sequence derives from a human donor with ulcerative colitis or Crohn's disease, or a healthy co-twin of an affected twin (not recorded which).

The CDR3 loop is CASSVRRTGNYGYTF. The genes are TRBV7-9 and TRBJ1-2; TCRdb's D gene call, TRBD1, goes unchecked for lack of DNA. This CDR3 contains 15 residues. Germline V gene sequence: CDR1 SEHNR, CDR2 FQNEAQ (reference sequence).